Following are 18 T cell receptor beta chains from one sample sequenced in a study of blood T cell repertoires in COVID-19. Some clones are missing from TCRdb's copy, which holds only in-frame ones; the method was immunoSEQ multiplex PCR. The table lists over 250,000 clones, 85% to 90% of them singletons, with 2% to 3% in the top ten. Material: PBMCs or T cells enriched from blood (not recorded which). Receptors were obtained from a woman aged 18-29 years who had recovered from COVID-19.

A note on this clone: An end of the junction does not agree with germline; a read error may underlie this. The chain joins TRBV3-1 (or the pseudogene TRBV3-2) to TRBJ1-6; D gene unclear. CDR3 length: 12 residues. Germline V CDR1 and CDR2: LGHDT, YNNKEL (reference sequence). In nucleotides, the CDR3 is TGTGCCAGCAGCCGCAGTAATTCAGCCCTCCACTTT. It specifies CASSRSNSALHF.

This clone was seen only once. The rearrangement uses TRBV2 and TRBJ1-1; tentative D call: TRBD1 (5 bases). V shed 7 bases and J shed 1 base, with 10 bases lying between them. The CDR3 is 13 residues long. In germline, CDR1 is SNHLY, CDR2 FYNNEI. The CDR3 bases are TGTGCCAGCACTCCGACAGAGAACACTGAAGCTTTCTTT. Amino acid sequence: CASTPTENTEAFF.

The rearrangement joins TRBV11-2 to TRBJ1-1; TRBD1 matches at 12 bases. The CDR3 totals 14 residues. V lost 3 bases and J lost 9; bases outside the gene matches: 5. Germline lookup yields CDR1 SGHAT and CDR2 FQNNGV. DNA for the CDR3: TGTGCCAGCAGCTTCTGGGGGACAGGGGGCCAAGCTTTCTTT. Residues: CASSFWGTGGQAFF. Full variable domain (remainder filled in from reference TRBV11-2 and TRBJ1-1): EAGVAQSPRYKIIEKRQSVAFWCNPISGHATLYWYQQILGQGPKLLIQFQNNGVVDDSQLPKDRFSAERLKGVDSTLKIQPAKLEDSAVYLCASSFWGTGGQAFFGQGTRLTVV.

The chain is built from TRBV11-2 and TRBJ1-2, with 7 bases fitting TRBD1. The V and J ends lost 5 bases and 5 bases, in that order; junction bases with no gene match: 14. Germline loops: CDR1 SGHAT, CDR2 FQNNGV. The CDR3 spans 16 residues. Here the CDR3 reads CASSPTKDRTTYGYTF. The CDR3 DNA reads TGTGCCAGCAGCCCAACCAAGGACAGGACTACTTATGGCTACACCTTC. Looking up the rest from reference TRBV11-2 and TRBJ1-2 gives the full variable domain: EAGVAQSPRYKIIEKRQSVAFWCNPISGHATLYWYQQILGQGPKLLIQFQNNGVVDDSQLPKDRFSAERLKGVDSTLKIQPAKLEDSAVYLCASSPTKDRTTYGYTFGSGTRLTVV.

This clone has more than one count but fewer than ten. This chain joins TRBV3-1 (or the pseudogene TRBV3-2) and TRBJ1-2; D gene uncertain. Germline V gives CDR1 LGHDT, CDR2 YNNKEL (reference sequence). This CDR3 contains 15 residues. Trimming stripped 4 bases from V and 4 bases from J, with 16 bases between. The CDR3 nucleotides read TGTGCCAGCAGCCTTACACGGAGCCTCTTCTATGGCTACACCTTC. It yields the protein CASSLTRSLFYGYTF.

V is TRBV14 and J is TRBJ2-7, with TRBD1 identical over 11 bases. The germline V gene has CDR1 SGHDN and CDR2 FVKESK. The CDR3 loop spans 18 amino acids. Trimming removed 4 bases from V and 2 bases from J; junction bases left unmatched: 13. The CDR3 bases are TGTGCCAGCAGCCGATCTCCTCCCGGGACAGGGGGTCCCTACGAGCAGTACTTC. The encoded protein is CASSRSPPGTGGPYEQYF.

The gene calls are TRBV6-1 and TRBJ1-3, with D possibly TRBD1 on 6 matching bases. Trimming took 2 bases from V and 0 from J, leaving 11 bases between them. This CDR3 has 16 residues. The germline V gene has CDR1 MNHNS and CDR2 SASEGT. CDR3: CASSERGGSSGNTIYF. The CDR3 DNA is TGTGCCAGCAGTGAAAGGGGGGGCAGCTCTGGAAACACCATATATTTT.

The gene calls are TRBV7-8 and TRBJ2-1; no clear D gene. Germline loops: CDR1 SGHVS, CDR2 FQNEAQ. The CDR3 sequence is 16 residues long. V was trimmed by 1 base and J by 0 bases, leaving 10 bases between them. CDR3 loop: CASSLGRVNSYNEQFF. The DNA of the CDR3 is TGTGCCAGCAGCTTAGGCCGAGTGAACTCCTACAATGAGCAGTTCTTC.

CDR3 protein: CASSLAGGPYNEQFF. For the CDR3, the DNA is TGTGCCAGCAGCCTAGCGGGGGGGCCCTACAATGAGCAGTTCTTC. The chain recombines TRBV7-3 with TRBJ2-1; 12 nucleotides line up with TRBD2. Germline CDR1 reads SGHTA; CDR2 reads FQGTGA. The CDR3 totals 15 residues. Trimming at V came to 5 bases and at J to 2 bases, leaving 1 base not matched to a gene. Looking up the rest from reference TRBV7-3 and TRBJ2-1 gives the full variable domain: GAGVSQTPSNKVTEKGKYVELRCDPISGHTALYWYRQSLGQGPEFLIYFQGTGAADDSGLPNDRFFAVRPEGSVSTLKIQRTERGDSAVYLCASSLAGGPYNEQFFGPGTRLTVL.

The V call is TRBV9, the J call TRBJ2-5; 13 positions match TRBD2. The length of the CDR3 is 15 residues. Per germline, CDR1 SGDLS and CDR2 YYNGEE. V was pared by 3 bases and J by 5 bases, with 4 bases of the junction left unmatched. The CDR3: CASSGTSGGAETQYF. For the CDR3, the DNA is TGTGCCAGCAGCGGCACTAGCGGGGGGGCGGAGACCCAGTACTTC. The whole variable domain, filled in from reference TRBV9 and TRBJ2-5, reads DSGVTQTPKHLITATGQRVTLRCSPRSGDLSVYWYQQSLDQGLQFLIQYYNGEERAKGNILERFSAQQFPDLHSELNLSSLELGDSALYFCASSGTSGGAETQYFGPGTRLLVL.

This chain joins TRBV29-1 and TRBJ1-2; no clear D gene. Trimming cost V 2 bases and J 5 bases, with 6 bases left between them. The germline V gene has CDR1 SQVTM and CDR2 ANQGSEA. The length of the CDR3 is 11 residues. The CDR3 here is CSVESGYGYTF. Written as DNA, the CDR3 is TGCAGCGTTGAATCGGGATATGGCTACACCTTC. Complete variable domain (other parts from reference TRBV29-1 and TRBJ1-2): SAVISQKPSRDICQRGTSLTIQCQVDSQVTMMFWYRQQPGQSLTLIATANQGSEATYESGFVIDKFPISRPNLTFSTLTVSNMSPEDSSIYLCSVESGYGYTFGSGTRLTVV.

This clone has a handful of counts. The CDR3 here is CSVSVSEAFF. The CDR3 bases are TGCAGCGTATCAGTCTCTGAAGCTTTCTTT. The chain joins TRBV29-1 to TRBJ1-1; D not certain. The CDR3 loop spans 10 amino acids. Looked up from germline, CDR1 is SQVTM and CDR2 is ANQGSEA. Trimming removed 6 bases from V and 6 bases from J, with 8 bases in between. Supplemented by reference TRBV29-1 and TRBJ1-1, the full variable domain reads SAVISQKPSRDICQRGTSLTIQCQVDSQVTMMFWYRQQPGQSLTLIATANQGSEATYESGFVIDKFPISRPNLTFSTLTVSNMSPEDSSIYLCSVSVSEAFFGQGTRLTVV.

This sequence joins TRBV30 and TRBJ2-1, with a tentative D call TRBD1 (6 bases). The CDR3 is 15 residues long. Trimming shortened V by 2 bases and J by 0 bases, and 11 bases separated the two germline ends. Germline CDR1 and CDR2: GTSNPN and SVGIG (reference sequence). CDR3: CAWSPGQSSYNEQFF. In DNA, the CDR3 is TGTGCCTGGAGTCCCGGACAGAGCTCCTACAATGAGCAGTTCTTC.

The rearrangement uses TRBV9 and TRBJ1-5; 7 nucleotides agree with TRBD1. The CDR3 covers 14 residues. Trimming took 3 bases from V and 5 from J; bases not matched to a gene: 5. Germline CDR1 is SGDLS and CDR2 is YYNGEE. Here the CDR3 DNA reads TGTGCCAGCAGCGGACGGGACAGCTATCAGCCCCAGCATTTT. This codes for CASSGRDSYQPQHF. Together with reference TRBV9 and TRBJ1-5, the CDR3 gives the full variable domain: DSGVTQTPKHLITATGQRVTLRCSPRSGDLSVYWYQQSLDQGLQFLIQYYNGEERAKGNILERFSAQQFPDLHSELNLSSLELGDSALYFCASSGRDSYQPQHFGDGTRLSIL.

This clone turned up a few times. This chain uses TRBV5-4 with TRBJ1-1; TRBD1 aligns across 8 bases. The germline V gene encodes CDR1 SGHNT and CDR2 YYREEE (reference sequence). Trimming removed 1 base from V and 7 bases from J; junction bases left unmatched: 6. The CDR3 consists of 14 residues. CDR3 sequence reads: CASSLQGATHEAFF. The CDR3, as DNA: TGTGCCAGCAGCTTGCAGGGGGCAACCCATGAAGCTTTCTTT.

The rearrangement joins TRBV19 to TRBJ2-1, with a tentative D call TRBD1 (5 bases). V was shortened by 6 bases and J by 3 bases, with 15 bases between the two germline ends. The CDR3 sequence is 15 residues long. The germline gives CDR1 LNHDA, CDR2 SQIVND (reference sequence). The CDR3 DNA follows: TGTGCCAGTAGACGCAGGGAATCTGGCTACAATGAGCAGTTCTTC. It codes for CASRRRESGYNEQFF. The complete variable domain, with remaining parts taken from reference TRBV19 and TRBJ2-1, reads DGGITQSPKYLFRKEGQNVTLSCEQNLNHDAMYWYRQDPGQGLRLIYYSQIVNDFQKGDIAEGYSVSREKKESFPLTVTSAQKNPTAFYLCASRRRESGYNEQFFGPGTRLTVL.

This clone was counted once. The CDR3 is CASSQDPAGIETQYF. In DNA form, the CDR3 reads TGCGCCAGCAGCCAAGATCCAGCGGGGATAGAGACCCAGTACTTC. The V call is TRBV4-1, the J call TRBJ2-5; TRBD2 agrees at 7 bases. V lost 0 bases, J lost 4 bases, and 5 bases stayed unmatched. The germline V gene has CDR1 MGHRA and CDR2 YSYEKL. This CDR3 has 15 amino acids.

The chain combines TRBV11-3 with TRBJ2-1; 12 nucleotides agree with TRBD2. The CDR3 is made up of 16 amino acids. CDR1 is SGHNT, CDR2 YENEEA, per germline. After removal of 5 bases from V and 8 bases from J, the junction contained 10 bases not matched to a gene. CDR3 DNA: TGTGCCAGCAGCCCATCCGGGACTAGCGGGTTCTATGAGCAGTTCTTC. It yields the protein CASSPSGTSGFYEQFF.